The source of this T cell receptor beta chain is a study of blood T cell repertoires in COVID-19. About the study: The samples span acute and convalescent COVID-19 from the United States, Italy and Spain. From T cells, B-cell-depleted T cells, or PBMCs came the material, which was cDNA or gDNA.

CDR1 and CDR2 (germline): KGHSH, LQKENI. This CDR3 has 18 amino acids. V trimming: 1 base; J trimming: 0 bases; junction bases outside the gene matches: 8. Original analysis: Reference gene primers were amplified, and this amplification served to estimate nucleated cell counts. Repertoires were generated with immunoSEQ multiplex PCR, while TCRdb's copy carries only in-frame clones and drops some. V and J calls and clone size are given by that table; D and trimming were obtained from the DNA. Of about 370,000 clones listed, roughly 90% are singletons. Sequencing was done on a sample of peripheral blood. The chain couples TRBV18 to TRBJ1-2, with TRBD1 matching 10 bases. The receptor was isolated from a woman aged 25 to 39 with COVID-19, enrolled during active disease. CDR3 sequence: CASSPRWDRGAANYGYTF. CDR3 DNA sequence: TGTGCCAGCTCACCACGGTGGGACAGGGGTGCCGCTAACTATGGCTACACCTTC.